This T cell receptor (beta chain) derives from a study of OX40 agonist ivuxolimab in advanced cancers. Study in general: Anti-PD-1, anti-PD-L1 or anti-CTLA-4 therapy given earlier was allowed, and 40% had some. General study results and limits: On average, CD8+ T cells showed a greater number of expanded clones than CD4+. Clones of CD4+ and CD8+ blood T cells grew by week 6 at doses of 0.1 to 3.0 mg/kg.

The method was immunoSEQ multiplex PCR; TCRdb's version includes in-frame clones alone and lacks a portion of them. The sample contains 65,000 to 90,000 clones, about 89% of which appear only once. V lost 0 bases, J lost 8 bases, and 5 bases stayed unmatched. CDR3 size: 14 residues. The germline CDR1 and CDR2 sequences are SGHDT and YYEEEE. Concerning this clone itself: Its antigen is unidentified.

The starting material was CD4+ or CD8+ T cells sorted from blood, obtained in a trial of the OX40 agonist ivuxolimab. The rearrangement links TRBV5-6 to TRBJ1-2; 9 nucleotides match TRBD1. The receptor was isolated from an adult with an advanced solid tumor such as melanoma, head and neck, liver or kidney cancer. CDR3 region: CASSLEDRGMGYTF. As DNA, the CDR3 is TGTGCCAGCAGCTTGGAGGACAGGGGAATGGGCTACACCTTC.